Listed here is a single T cell receptor beta chain. Its antigen is not known. The PCR used 60 Vbeta and 13 Jbeta primers. Clones were sequenced by immunoSEQ multiplex PCR, and TCRdb holds only the in-frame ones, with some missing. The sample holds 150,000 to 200,000 clones; about 77% are singletons and the top ten take around 6%. This record comes from a study of cytomegalovirus exposure and HLA in healthy donors. Findings and caveats of the study: Most TCR sequences were seen very rarely across donors, but some public TCRs occurred in many. TRBV6-2, TRBV6-3 and other indistinguishable V segments were excluded. The productive fraction for most TCR beta V segments was about 87% or about 30% in an earlier analysis. Highly shared sequence variants in one cluster were likely a sequencing artifact.

V gave up 0 bases and J gave up 2 bases, with 12 bases separating them. Per germline, CDR1 SGHDT and CDR2 YYEEEE. CDR3 length equals 15 residues. Material for sequencing was PBMCs. This TCR came from a woman aged 30 to 39 in good health and CMV-seropositive. The genes are TRBV5-6 and TRBJ2-7; a weak D match, TRBD1 (6 bases). The CDR3 region has the DNA TGTGCCAGCAGCTTGGCGCCGGGACACGCCTACGAGCAGTACTTC. Protein product: CASSLAPGHAYEQYF.